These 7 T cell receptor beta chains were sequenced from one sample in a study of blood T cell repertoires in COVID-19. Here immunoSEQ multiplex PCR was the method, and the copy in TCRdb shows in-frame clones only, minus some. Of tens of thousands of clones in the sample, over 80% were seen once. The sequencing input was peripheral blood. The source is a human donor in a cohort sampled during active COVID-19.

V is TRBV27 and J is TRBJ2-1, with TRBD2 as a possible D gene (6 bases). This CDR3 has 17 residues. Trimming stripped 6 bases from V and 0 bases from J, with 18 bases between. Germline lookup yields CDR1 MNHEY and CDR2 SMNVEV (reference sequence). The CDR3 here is CASSPLGTSSSYNEQFF. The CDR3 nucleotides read TGTGCCAGCAGCCCCCTCGGGACTTCCAGCTCCTACAATGAGCAGTTCTTC.

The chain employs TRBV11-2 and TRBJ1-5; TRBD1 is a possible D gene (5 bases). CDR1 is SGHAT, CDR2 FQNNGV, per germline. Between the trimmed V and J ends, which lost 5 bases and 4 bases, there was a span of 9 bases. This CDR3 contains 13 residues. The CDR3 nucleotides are TGTGCCAGCAGCCAGACAGATAATCAGCCCCAGCATTTT. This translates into CASSQTDNQPQHF.

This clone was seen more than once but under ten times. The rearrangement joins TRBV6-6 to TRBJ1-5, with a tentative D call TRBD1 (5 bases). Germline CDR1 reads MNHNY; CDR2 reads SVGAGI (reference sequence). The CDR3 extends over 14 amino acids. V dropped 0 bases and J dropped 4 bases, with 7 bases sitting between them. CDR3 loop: CASSYSRGNQPQHF. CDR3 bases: TGTGCCAGCAGTTACTCGCGGGGGAATCAGCCCCAGCATTTT.

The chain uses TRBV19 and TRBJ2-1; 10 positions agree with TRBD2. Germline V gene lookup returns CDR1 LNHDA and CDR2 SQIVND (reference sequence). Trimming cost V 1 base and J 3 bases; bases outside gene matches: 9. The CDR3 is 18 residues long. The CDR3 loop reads CASSIGGLAASVYNEQFF. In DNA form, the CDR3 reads TGTGCCAGTAGTATAGGCGGACTAGCGGCAAGTGTCTACAATGAGCAGTTCTTC.

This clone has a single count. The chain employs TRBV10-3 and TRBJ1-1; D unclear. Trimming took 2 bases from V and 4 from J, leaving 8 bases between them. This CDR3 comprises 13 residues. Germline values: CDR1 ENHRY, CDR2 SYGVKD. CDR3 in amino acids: CAISEMGSTEAFF. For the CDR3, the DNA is TGTGCCATCAGTGAGATGGGGAGCACTGAAGCTTTCTTT.

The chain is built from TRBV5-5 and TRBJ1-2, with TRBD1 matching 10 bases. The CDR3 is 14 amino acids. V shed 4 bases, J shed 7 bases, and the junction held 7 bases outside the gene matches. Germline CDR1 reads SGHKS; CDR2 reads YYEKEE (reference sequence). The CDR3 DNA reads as TGTGCCAGCAGCGGGACCGGGACAGGGGTTGGCTACACCTTC. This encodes CASSGTGTGVGYTF. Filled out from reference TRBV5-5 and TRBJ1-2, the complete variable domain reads DAGVTQSPTHLIKTRGQQVTLRCSPISGHKSVSWYQQVLGQGPQFIFQYYEKEERGRGNFPDRFSARQFPNYSSELNVNALLLGDSALYLCASSGTGTGVGYTFGSGTRLTVV.

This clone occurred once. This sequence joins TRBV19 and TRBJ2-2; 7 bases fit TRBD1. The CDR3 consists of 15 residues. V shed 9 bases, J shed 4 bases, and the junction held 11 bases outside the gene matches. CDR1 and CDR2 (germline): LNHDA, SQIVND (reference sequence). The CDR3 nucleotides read TGTGCCAGCCATCGGACAGACAGGGTCACCGGGGAGCTGTTTTTT. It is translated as CASHRTDRVTGELFF.